This section outlines one TCR beta chain sequence together with its context. Its target is not known. The entry originates in a study of T-cell memory formation after mild COVID-19. About the research overall: Most TCR clusters belonged to a single donor.

5'RACE primed from the constant segment yielded TCR alpha and TCR beta cDNA libraries bearing sample barcodes and UMIs. TCRdb analysed the 5' RACE reads with MiXCR anew, one entry per CDR3 protein. The sample yields approximately 390,000 distinct CDR3 sequences, roughly 15% seen once. This CDR3 contains 15 residues. The germline V gene has CDR1 SNHLY and CDR2 FYNNEI. Trimming cost V 2 bases and J 0 bases, with 7 bases left between them. Notes on the study in general: The finding that pre-infection memory included some responding clones suggested that cross-reactive memory joined. There was a balanced CD4/CD8 profile in clones contracting day 15 to 85, and later expanders leaned CD4+.

Sequencing was performed on PBMCs or a T cell subset sorted from them (not recorded which). This TCR was sampled from a man younger than 35 who had mild COVID-19 (a few samples of this study predate the infection). Cell type and time point are not known. The chain is built from TRBV2 and TRBJ1-4, with no clear D. The CDR3 loop is CASSERQATNEKLFF. The CDR3 nucleotides are TGTGCCAGCAGTGAACGTCAAGCAACTAATGAAAAACTGTTTTTT.